This T cell receptor (beta chain) was found in a study of blood T cell repertoires in COVID-19. The wider study: There were acute and convalescent COVID-19 samples, and they came from the United States, Italy and Spain.

In the source study's methods: Amplification with reference gene primers provided the estimates of nucleated cell counts. Sequencing used immunoSEQ multiplex PCR; TCRdb keeps in-frame clones, though not all of them. For V, J and clone size, that table is used; D and trimming come from the DNA. The table shows hundreds of thousands of clones, with roughly 87% occurring only once. CDR3 size: 15 residues. Germline loops: CDR1 SGHAT, CDR2 FQDESV (reference sequence). With V trimmed by 5 bases and J by 1 base, 6 bases remained unmatched. Cohort 3 recovery required two negative PCRs, clearance, or symptom resolution.

The chain joins TRBV11-1 to TRBJ2-5; 8 positions agree with TRBD2. The specimen sequenced was PBMCs or T cells enriched from blood (not recorded which). The sequence was collected from a woman aged 25 to 39 who had recovered from COVID-19. The CDR3 DNA follows: TGTGCCAGCAGCGCAGGAGGACTAGCCCAAGAGACCCAGTACTTC. Its translation: CASSAGGLAQETQYF.